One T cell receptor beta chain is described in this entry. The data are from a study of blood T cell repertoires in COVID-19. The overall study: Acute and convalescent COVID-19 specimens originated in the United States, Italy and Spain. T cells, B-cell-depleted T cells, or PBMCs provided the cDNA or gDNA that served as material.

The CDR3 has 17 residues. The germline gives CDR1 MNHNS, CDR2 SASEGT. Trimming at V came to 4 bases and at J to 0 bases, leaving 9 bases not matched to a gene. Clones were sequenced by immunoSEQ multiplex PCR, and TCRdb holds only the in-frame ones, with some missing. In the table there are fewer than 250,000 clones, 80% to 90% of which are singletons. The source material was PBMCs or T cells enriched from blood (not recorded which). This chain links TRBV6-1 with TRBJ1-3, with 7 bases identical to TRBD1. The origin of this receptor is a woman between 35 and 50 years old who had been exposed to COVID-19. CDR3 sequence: CASSALTGINSGNTIYF. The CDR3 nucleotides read TGTGCCAGCAGTGCGTTGACAGGGATTAACTCTGGAAACACCATATATTTT.